The present TCR beta chain was sequenced within a study of T cells in women clearing cervical HPV infection (dated by TCRdb to about 2018). About the full investigation: The cases were 25 to 30 women with histologically confirmed HPV16-related CIN3 or worse, and 2 of these cases were invasive cancers. The controls were around 26 women whose single incident HPV16 infection cleared within 12 months with no development of precancer or cancer. Case blood was taken at the visit when the lesion was first identified, whereas control blood was taken when infection was no longer detected. For cases, the median interval between lesion detection and blood sampling was about 150 days, with an interquartile range of about 85 to 210 days. Since HLA typing was available for only a few women, HLA type could not be ruled out as a confounder. The exploratory proof-of-principle case-control study was nested within the Guanacaste HPV Natural History Study in Costa Rica and compared TCR repertoires across cervical HPV16 outcomes. Cases and controls were matched on age within five years and on year of sample collection. A median age of approximately 32 years was observed in cases versus over 37 in controls, and no significant differences in baseline characteristics were found. The parent cohort enrolled about 10,000 women aged 18 or older in Guanacaste, Costa Rica, in about 1993 to 1995 and followed the women for seven years. As quality controls, five blinded duplicates were added to each group, bringing the total to 60 or so samples made up of around 50 participants and approximately 10 replicates.

Details on this clone: The antigen it binds to is not known. The read terminates 3 residues before the CDR3 end, so the remaining end is supplied by the germline J gene.

Every participant had a single incident cervical HPV16 infection, and prevalent HPV16 infections were excluded. Cervical HPV DNA was detected with MY09/MY11 PCR, and genotyping was done with dot-blot hybridization. More than 14 mL of heparinized blood was centrifuged, after which the buffy coat was aliquoted, frozen at -30 degrees C, and then stored at -80 degrees C. QIAGEN kits were used to extract genomic DNA from the buffy coat specimens. According to the germline V gene, CDR1 reads MDHEN and CDR2 reads SYDVKM. V and J lose 5 bases and 2 bases, and a span of 12 bases separates them. Spanning cysteine to phenylalanine, the CDR3 consists of 15 amino acids. Of the CDR3's DNA, 36 bases were read; they are in frame from base 1. TCR beta CDR3 regions were amplified by multiplex PCR from an average of about 1,300 ng genomic DNA per sample using the immunoSEQ assay. To correct primer bias, the assay used a complete synthetic TCR repertoire to set an amplification baseline. Amplicons were sequenced on the Illumina platform. The authors' pipeline ran thus. Sequence errors were corrected by clustering with frequency ratios and a modified nearest-neighbor algorithm, and the sequences were then analyzed in the immunoSEQ Analyzer using IMGT gene definitions. At each rarefaction depth, TCR richness and evenness were averaged across 20 rarefaction repeats, and samples with fewer sequences than that depth were excluded. Wilcoxon rank sum tests with FDR correction were used to compare relative abundances of V, D and J genes between the groups. In the blinded duplicates, the intraclass correlation was 90% to 97% for TCR richness and averaged about 79% across 60 to 70 gene segments. Imported from immuneACCESS, the table was reduced by TCRdb to in-frame sequences with V and J called. These copies leave out some clones; in studies compared against another copy, an unresolved V gene accounts for under half, and the cause of the remainder is not known. D and trimming were read from the DNA, whereas the V and J calls and clone size are those reported in that table. The sample has about 22,000 clones on record. Jointly, the top ten make up roughly 3.3% of the sample.

Overall results and qualifications from the work: Because the number of T cells in each sample was unknown, differences in richness could reflect differing T-cell content rather than repertoire biology. Cases had lower TRBV6-7 relative abundance than controls (approximately 0.11% versus 0.16%; Bonferroni P = 0.0008). CIN3+ cases had significantly higher TCR repertoire richness than controls across sequencing depths, but evenness did not differ between the groups. Random forest classifiers combining richness and V gene abundances distinguished cases from controls with an estimated AUC of more than 0.75. Whether associations preceded infection or resulted from infection could not be shown with the cross-sectional design, and effector/memory subsets and HPV-specific T cells were not isolated.

This clonotype was obtained from a woman between 18 and 70 years old with a cervical HPV16 infection that either progressed to CIN3+ or cleared (not recorded which). The rearrangement combines TRBV28 with TRBJ2-2; the best D guess is TRBD2, with 7 bases matching. The sequenced material came from blood buffy coat. CDR3 DNA, as far as it was read: TGTGCCAGCAGTAGGGGGGGGAGTAACACCGGGGAG. This yields the protein CASSRGGSNTGE. The whole CDR3 is CASSRGGSNTGELFF. Where the CDR3 stops, the reference TRBV28 and TRBJ2-2 genes take over; the full variable domain is DVKVTQSSRYLVKRTGEKVFLECVQDMDHENMFWYRQDPGLGLRLIYFSYDVKMKEKGDIPEGYSVSREKKERFSLILESASTNQTSMYLCASSRGGSNTGELFFGEGSRLTVL.